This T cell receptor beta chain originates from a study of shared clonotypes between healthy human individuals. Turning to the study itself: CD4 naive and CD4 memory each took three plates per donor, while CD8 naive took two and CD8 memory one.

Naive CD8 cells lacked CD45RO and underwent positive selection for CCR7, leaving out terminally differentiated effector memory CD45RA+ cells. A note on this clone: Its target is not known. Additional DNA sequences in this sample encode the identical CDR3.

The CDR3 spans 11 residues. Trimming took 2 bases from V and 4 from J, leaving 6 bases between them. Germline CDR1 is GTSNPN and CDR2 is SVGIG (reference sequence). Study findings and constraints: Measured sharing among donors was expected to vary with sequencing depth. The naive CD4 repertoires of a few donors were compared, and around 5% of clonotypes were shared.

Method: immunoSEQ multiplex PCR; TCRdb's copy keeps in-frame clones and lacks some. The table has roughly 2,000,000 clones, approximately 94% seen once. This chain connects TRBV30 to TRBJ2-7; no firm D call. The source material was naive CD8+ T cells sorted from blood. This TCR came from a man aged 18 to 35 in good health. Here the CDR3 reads CAWSKEYEQYF. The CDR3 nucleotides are TGTGCCTGGAGTAAGGAGTACGAGCAGTACTTC.